This TCR beta chain was recovered during a study of OX40 agonist ivuxolimab in advanced cancers. Across the study: Subjects had a mean age of about 65 years, with a range of about 20 to 85; around 80% were male.

In the case of this clone: Its specificity is unknown.

Sequenced by immunoSEQ multiplex PCR; TCRdb stores in-frame clones only, minus some. The repertoire holds 45,000 to 55,000 clones, approximately 84% seen once, with 1% to 1.3% in the top ten. Broader study findings: Certain nonresponders additionally had low normalized T-cell clonal expansion. Relatively little clonal expansion, among the lowest observed, appeared in partial responders at 0.1-3.0 mg/kg. The study did not work out the antigen specificity of the expanded peripheral T cells.

V was pared by 1 base and J by 0 bases, with 10 bases between. The CDR3 has 16 residues. CDR1 is SGHTA, CDR2 FQGNSA, per germline. The origin of this receptor is an adult with an advanced solid tumor such as melanoma, head and neck, liver or kidney cancer. The rearrangement uses TRBV7-2 and TRBJ1-3; no clear D. Sequenced material: CD4+ or CD8+ T cells sorted from blood, taken in a trial of the OX40 agonist ivuxolimab. Here the CDR3 reads CASSLGPGNSGNTIYF. CDR3 DNA sequence: TGTGCCAGCAGCTTAGGGCCGGGGAACTCTGGAAACACCATATATTTT.